The 8 T cell receptor beta chains listed next were all sequenced from one sample in a study of Tregs in tolerant kidney transplant recipients. Related graft donors supplied nonmyeloablative bone marrow transplants, and mixed chimerism was transient. Method: immunoSEQ multiplex PCR; TCRdb's copy keeps in-frame clones and lacks some. The repertoire includes 100,000 or so clones, 80% to 95% of them detected once, and roughly 1.5% sits in the top ten. The sequencing here drew on CD4+ T cells from blood (PBMCs), taken 12 months after the transplant. The receptors were gathered from a human patient who received a combined kidney and bone marrow transplant. Some T cells may originate from the graft donor.

V gene TRBV4-1 combines with J gene TRBJ1-5, with 7 bases identical to TRBD1. This CDR3 spans 16 amino acids. Trimming took 5 bases from V and 6 from J; bases not matched to a gene: 13. Germline assignment: CDR1 MGHRA and CDR2 YSYEKL. The CDR3 sequence is CASSDYRGSSGQPQHF. The CDR3 nucleotides read TGCGCCAGCAGCGATTACAGGGGATCCAGTGGTCAGCCCCAGCATTTT.

This clone has just one count. This chain links TRBV11-3 with TRBJ1-2; tentatively, D is TRBD1 (5 bases). The CDR3 has 11 residues. V lost 7 bases and J lost 6, with 9 bases in between. In germline, CDR1 is SGHNT, CDR2 YENEEA. In DNA, the CDR3 is TGTGCCAGCAACAGGCAACATGGCTACACCTTC. As protein: CASNRQHGYTF.

The chain is built from TRBV16 and TRBJ1-2, with TRBD1 matching over 7 bases. Losses at the gene ends were 2 bases for V and 3 bases for J; bases not matched to a gene: 3. Germline CDR1 is KGHSY and CDR2 is FQNENV. CDR3 length: 14 residues. The CDR3 protein is CASSQIDRDYGYTF. CDR3 in DNA: TGTGCCAGCAGCCAAATCGACAGGGACTATGGCTACACCTTC.

This chain joins TRBV10-3 and TRBJ2-1; 8 bases are shared with TRBD1. V trimming: 2 bases; J trimming: 4 bases; junction bases outside the gene matches: 10. The CDR3 is 17 residues long. Germline lookup yields CDR1 ENHRY and CDR2 SYGVKD. The CDR3 nucleotides read TGTGCCATCAGTGAGGCGACAGGGGTCAGGGGGTACAATGAGCAGTTCTTC. The encoded protein is CAISEATGVRGYNEQFF.

The V and J genes are TRBV2 and TRBJ1-5; D unresolved. Per the germline V gene, CDR1 is SNHLY and CDR2 is FYNNEI. CDR3 length: 13 amino acids. Between the trimmed V and J ends, which lost 6 bases and 4 bases, there was a span of 10 bases. This CDR3 is CASRRVGNQPQHF. The CDR3 DNA reads TGTGCCAGCAGGAGGGTTGGGAATCAGCCCCAGCATTTT. Filled out from reference TRBV2 and TRBJ1-5, the complete variable domain reads EPEVTQTPSHQVTQMGQEVILRCVPISNHLYFYWYRQILGQKVEFLVSFYNNEISEKSEIFDDQFSVERPDGSNFTLKIRSTKLEDSAMYFCASRRVGNQPQHFGDGTRLSIL.

This CDR3 is CASSLVTAGNYEQFF. Here the CDR3 DNA reads TGCGCCAGCAGCTTGGTGACAGCGGGAAATTATGAGCAGTTCTTC. The chain has TRBV5-1 and TRBJ2-1; 7 bases are a match to TRBD2. The V segment lost 0 bases and the J segment 8 bases; nucleotides outside the gene matches: 8. Germline CDR1 SGHRS, CDR2 YFSETQ. This CDR3 spans 15 amino acids.

The gene calls are TRBV6-6 and TRBJ1-1, with a possible D match to TRBD1 (5 bases). V was pared by 2 bases and J by 11 bases, with 15 bases between. This CDR3 contains 13 residues. Germline-derived CDR1 and CDR2 are MNHNY and SVGAGI (reference sequence). The CDR3 sequence is CASSYNVEGLAFF. DNA for the CDR3: TGTGCCAGCAGTTACAATGTGGAGGGGCTGGCTTTCTTT.

This clone was detected once. The CDR3 sequence is CASRRGGTGGYEQYF. In DNA form, the CDR3 reads TGTGCCAGCAGGCGGGGCGGGACAGGGGGTTACGAGCAGTACTTC. This chain joins TRBV7-2 and TRBJ2-7; the match to TRBD1 covers 11 bases. Germline CDR1 and CDR2: SGHTA and FQGNSA. J gave up 4 bases and V 6 bases, and 8 bases lay outside the gene matches. The CDR3 covers 15 residues.